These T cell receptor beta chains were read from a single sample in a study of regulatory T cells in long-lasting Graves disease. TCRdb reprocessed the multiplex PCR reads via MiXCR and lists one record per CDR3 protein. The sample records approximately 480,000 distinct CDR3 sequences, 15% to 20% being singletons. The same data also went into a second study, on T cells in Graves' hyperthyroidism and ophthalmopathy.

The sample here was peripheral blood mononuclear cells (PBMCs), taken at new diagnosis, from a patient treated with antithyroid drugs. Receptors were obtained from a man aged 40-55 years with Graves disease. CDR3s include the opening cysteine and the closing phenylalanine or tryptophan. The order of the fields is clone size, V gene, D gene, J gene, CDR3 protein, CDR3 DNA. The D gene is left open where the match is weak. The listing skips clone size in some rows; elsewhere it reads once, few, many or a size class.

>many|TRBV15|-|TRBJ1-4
CATSRAGSYEKLFF
TGTGCCACCAGCAGAGCCGGTTCGTATGAAAAACTGTTTTTT
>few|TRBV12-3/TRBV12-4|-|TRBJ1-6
CASSLAGYNSPLHF
TGTGCCAGCAGTTTAGCAGGCTATAATTCACCCCTCCACTTT
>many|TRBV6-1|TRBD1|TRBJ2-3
CASRIDRGRTDTQYF
TGTGCCAGCAGGATAGACAGGGGGCGCACAGATACGCAGTATTTT
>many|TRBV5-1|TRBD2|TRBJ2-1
CASSSEGGRAYNEQFF
TGCGCCAGCAGCTCGGAAGGCGGGAGGGCCTACAATGAGCAGTTCTTC
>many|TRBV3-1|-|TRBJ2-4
CASSQGTRTLAKNIQYF
TGTGCCAGCAGCCAAGGGACCCGAACCTTAGCCAAAAACATTCAGTACTTC
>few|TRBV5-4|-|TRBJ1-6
CASSSPTAYNSPLHF
TGTGCCAGCAGCTCCCCGACAGCCTATAATTCACCCCTCCACTTT
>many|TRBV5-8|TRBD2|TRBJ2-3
CASSTRTSGRGDTQYF
TGTGCCAGCAGCACACGGACTAGCGGGAGGGGAGATACGCAGTATTTT
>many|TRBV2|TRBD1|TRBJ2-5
CASSESRDRSTQYF
TGTGCCAGCAGTGAAAGCAGGGACAGGAGTACCCAGTACTTC
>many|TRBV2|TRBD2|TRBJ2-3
CASSVPGLAESTDTQYF
TGTGCCAGCAGTGTACCGGGACTAGCGGAGAGCACAGATACGCAGTATTTT
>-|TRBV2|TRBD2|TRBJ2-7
CASSSTGGSNYEQYF
TGTGCCAGCAGCTCCACGGGCGGGAGCAATTACGAGCAGTACTTC
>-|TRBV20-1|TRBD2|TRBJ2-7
CSANSGSSDNEQYF
TGCAGTGCCAATAGCGGGAGCTCGGACAATGAGCAGTACTTC